In this sample, the clone carrying this TCR beta chain turned up many times. The sample originates from a study of T-cell reconstitution after alpha-beta-depleted transplantation in children. The TCRbeta library was prepared with unique molecular identifiers. TCRdb reprocessed the PCR reads via MiXCR and lists one record per CDR3 protein. The data show over 550,000 distinct CDR3 sequences, approximately 10% seen once. This TCR was recovered from a human donor who donated a stem cell graft to a child with acute myeloid leukemia. The specimen comprised PBMCs from the stem cell graft donor, sampled from the stem cell graft.

CDR3 sequence: CASSLPKTAGYEQYF. The CDR3 nucleotides are TGTGCCAGCAGCCTACCCAAGACGGCAGGCTACGAGCAGTACTTC. The chain employs TRBV21-1 and TRBJ2-7. TRBV21-1 is deemed a pseudogene. The CDR3 contains 15 residues.